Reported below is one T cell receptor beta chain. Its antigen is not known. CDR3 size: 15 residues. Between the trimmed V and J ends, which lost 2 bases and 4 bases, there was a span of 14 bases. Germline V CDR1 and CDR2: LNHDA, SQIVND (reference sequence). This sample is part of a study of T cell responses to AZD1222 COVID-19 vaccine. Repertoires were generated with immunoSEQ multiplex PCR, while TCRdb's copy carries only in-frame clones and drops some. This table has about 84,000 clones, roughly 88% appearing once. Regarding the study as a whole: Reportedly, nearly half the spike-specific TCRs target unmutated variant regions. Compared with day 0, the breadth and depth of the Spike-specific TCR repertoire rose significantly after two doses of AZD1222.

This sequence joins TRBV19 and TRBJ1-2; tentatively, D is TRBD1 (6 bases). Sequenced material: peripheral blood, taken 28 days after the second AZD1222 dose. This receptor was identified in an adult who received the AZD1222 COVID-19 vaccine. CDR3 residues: CASSIQGRGGYGYTF. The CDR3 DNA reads TGTGCCAGTAGTATACAGGGCAGGGGAGGCTATGGCTACACCTTC.